This T cell receptor beta chain stems from a study of molecular identifiers for immune sequencing clone quantification. MiXCR was run by TCRdb on the PCR reads, yielding one entry per CDR3 protein. The profile shows about 36,000 distinct CDR3 sequences, approximately 17% of them singletons. As for this clonotype: The target antigen is unknown.

Sorting isolated naive CD8 T cells as CD8+CD4-CCR7+CD45RA+ events. General study points: Reportedly, one cell's Jurkat TCR RNA was detected within 1,100,000 naive CD8 cells.

The CDR3 consists of 13 residues. The V end was cut by 1 base, the J end by 3 bases, with 10 bases between. Germline CDR1 reads SQVTM; CDR2 reads ANQGSEA. Input material: naive CD8+ T cells from blood, with Jurkat cell RNA spiked in. Sample subset: FACS-sorted CD8+CD4-CCR7+CD45RA+ naive T cells. V and J are TRBV29-1 and TRBJ2-7, with D uncertain. The TCR was taken from a human donor in good health. Some libraries in this study had Jurkat cell RNA spiked in. The CDR3 DNA is TGCAGCGTTGAAGCGGGCAGAGACTACGAGCAGTACTTC. It yields the protein CSVEAGRDYEQYF.